Below, 9 T cell receptor beta chains from the same sample are listed, as sequenced in a study of T-cell reconstitution after alpha-beta-depleted transplantation in children. The TCRbeta library was prepared with unique molecular identifiers. A single record per CDR3 protein comes from TCRdb applying MiXCR to the PCR reads. The data hold about 610,000 distinct CDR3 sequences, with roughly a tenth observed a single time. The specimen was PBMCs from the stem cell graft donor, collected from the stem cell graft. The origin of the receptors is a human donor who donated a stem cell graft to a child with acute myeloid leukemia.

The chain joins TRBV27 to TRBJ1-5; D unresolved. This CDR3 has 13 residues. Germline CDR1 reads MNHEY; CDR2 reads SMNVEV (reference sequence). The germline V and J ends were trimmed by 2 bases and 6 bases, with 8 bases remaining between them. The CDR3 DNA reads as TGTGCCAGCAGTTTAAAGCTAACTCAGCCCCAGCATTTT. Protein: CASSLKLTQPQHF.

This clonotype was seen more than once but under ten times. The J gene is TRBJ2-6, the V gene TRBV12-3 or TRBV12-4, with D uncertain. The CDR3 consists of 12 residues. Trimming pared 4 bases from V and 5 bases from J, leaving 3 bases between. DNA for the CDR3: TGTGCCAGCAGTTGGAGGGCCAACGTCCTGACTTTC. Amino acid sequence: CASSWRANVLTF.

The chain combines TRBV3-1 with TRBJ2-7; 7 positions match TRBD1. The CDR3 spans 15 residues. J was trimmed by 0 bases and V by 4 bases; bases with no gene match: 6. CDR1 and CDR2 from the germline V gene are LGHDT and YNNKEL (reference sequence). As DNA, the CDR3 is TGTGCCAGCAGCCCCCAGGACAGGAGCTCCTACGAGCAGTACTTC. This translates into CASSPQDRSSYEQYF.

This rearrangement joins TRBV4-3 to TRBJ1-5; the D is unclear. Germline V gene data show CDR1 as LGHNA and CDR2 as YSLEER. The ends were cut back, 0 bases at V and 6 bases at J, with 6 bases in the middle. CDR3 length: 13 residues. CDR3 sequence: CASSQDQRQPQHF. CDR3 sequence (DNA): TGCGCCAGCAGCCAAGATCAACGTCAGCCCCAGCATTTT.

Turning to this clonotype: One end of the junction varies from germline; a read error may be responsible. This chain joins TRBV20-1 and TRBJ2-5; D is tentatively TRBD1 or TRBD2 (6 bases each). The CDR3 sequence is 13 residues long. Germline CDR1 reads DFQATT; CDR2 reads SNEGSKA (reference sequence). CDR3 bases: TGCAGTGTTATTCGGGCAGGGGAGGAGACCCGGTACTTC. It codes for CSVIRAGEETRYF.

This clonotype showed up just a few times. The chain uses TRBV20-1 and TRBJ1-5; 7 nucleotides align to TRBD1. Per germline, CDR1 DFQATT and CDR2 SNEGSKA (reference sequence). The CDR3 extends over 16 amino acids. The V gene end was trimmed by 5 bases and the J gene end by 0 bases; junction bases not matched to a gene: 10. The CDR3 here is CSAPRGTAYSNQPQHF. The CDR3 DNA reads TGCAGTGCTCCTAGGGGGACAGCCTATAGCAATCAGCCCCAGCATTTT.

This clonotype was detected ten times or more. The chain combines TRBV29-1 with TRBJ2-1, with 9 bases that match TRBD1. The CDR3 runs 14 residues. Germline CDR1 SQVTM, CDR2 ANQGSEA. V trimming: 6 bases; J trimming: 7 bases; junction bases outside the gene matches: 10. CDR3 in amino acids: CSVGGTGSGNEQFF. CDR3 nucleotide sequence: TGCAGCGTGGGGGGGACAGGGTCGGGGAATGAGCAGTTCTTC.

The rearrangement uses TRBV20-1 and TRBJ2-7; 10 nucleotides agree with TRBD1. V lost 1 base to trimming and J lost 6 bases; unmatched junction nucleotides: 3. Germline V gene lookup returns CDR1 DFQATT and CDR2 SNEGSKA (reference sequence). CDR3 length: 13 amino acids. CDR3 in amino acids: CSARGQGAAEQYF. CDR3 nucleotide sequence: TGCAGTGCTAGAGGACAGGGGGCGGCCGAGCAGTACTTC.

This clonotype was seen only a few times. V is TRBV28 and J is TRBJ2-1, with D unresolved. The CDR3 extends over 12 amino acids. CDR1 is MDHEN, CDR2 SYDVKM, per germline. Trimming shortened V by 2 bases and J by 10 bases, and 9 bases separated the two germline ends. CDR3: CASSLIGGEQFF. The CDR3 nucleotides are TGTGCCAGCAGTTTAATCGGTGGGGAGCAGTTCTTC.